This TCR beta chain was sequenced for a study of metastatic and nonmetastatic thyroid tumors. Study-level background: Samples came from malignant and benign thyroid patients, and repertoires were compared across blood and tumor or nodule tissue.

The CDR3 has 12 amino acids. CDR1 and CDR2 from the germline V gene are MNHEY and SMNVEV (reference sequence). V lost 6 bases, J lost 5 bases, and 8 bases lay in between. All patients reached thyroid surgery having received no treatment beforehand. Study processing details: A distant-metastasis classifier for papillary thyroid cancer was built using CDR3 differences across clinicopathological groups. MiXCR reprocessed the PCR reads for TCRdb. For this entry, the V and J calls and clone size follow TCRdb and not the study's own pipeline. The table shows 30,000 to 40,000 clones, with 14% to 15% occurring only once. This clone was seen only a few times.

Specimen: blood. The sequence came from a male donor with papillary thyroid cancer or a benign thyroid nodule (not recorded which). Some clones in this sample may be carry-over from other donors' samples. The V and J genes are TRBV27 and TRBJ2-1, with D hard to call. The CDR3 is CASRTQDNEQFF. The CDR3 DNA is TGTGCCAGCAGGACACAAGACAATGAGCAGTTCTTC.